This passage covers 21 T cell receptor beta chains from one sample sequenced in a study of Graves' ophthalmopathy and Graves' hyperthyroidism. RNA transcripts yielded amplified TCR beta CDR3 regions. RT-PCR in the first round used HTBI primers; a second-round multiplex PCR followed. MiXCR was run by TCRdb on the multiplex PCR reads, yielding one entry per CDR3 protein. This sample has about 550,000 distinct CDR3 sequences; approximately 35% occur once, and the top ten carry less than 4.5%. Sequencing was carried out using peripheral blood or thyroid tissue (not recorded which). These receptors were collected from an adult man with Graves' hyperthyroidism.

The chain employs TRBV11-2 and TRBJ1-2, with TRBD1 matching over 9 bases. The CDR3 has 14 residues. The V and J ends lost 2 bases and 8 bases, in that order; junction bases with no gene match: 6. In germline, CDR1 is SGHAT, CDR2 FQNNGV. This CDR3 is CASSLLGTGRGYTF. The CDR3 coding sequence is TGTGCCAGCAGCTTATTGGGGACAGGGAGAGGCTACACCTTC.

V gene TRBV7-9 combines with J gene TRBJ2-5, with TRBD2 identical over 8 bases. With the DNA end fitting TRBJ2-1 better, the J assignment may be wrong. CDR1 and CDR2 (germline): SEHNR, FQNEAQ (reference sequence). The CDR3 consists of 15 residues. The DNA of the CDR3 is TGTGCCAGCAGTCATGCGGGGGGCCCTTACAATGAGCAGTTCTTC. Translating it yields CASSHAGGPYNEQFF.

This clonotype was observed many times. This rearrangement joins TRBV10-2 to TRBJ2-5; the match to TRBD2 covers 12 bases. J was trimmed by 2 bases and V by 3 bases; bases with no gene match: 4. CDR1 WSHSY and CDR2 SAAADI come from the germline V gene. The CDR3 has 16 residues. The CDR3 is CASSDRTSGDQETQYF. CDR3 nucleotide sequence: TGCGCCAGCAGTGACCGGACTAGCGGGGATCAAGAGACCCAGTACTTC.

J is TRBJ2-5 and V is TRBV12-3 or TRBV12-4; weak D call: TRBD1 (6 bases). The last part of the DNA fits TRBJ2-1 better; the J call may be wrong. This CDR3 is 12 amino acids long. The CDR3 bases are TGTGCCAGCAGTTCCTCAGGGGACCAGCAGTTCTTC. Translating it yields CASSSSGDQQFF.

This clonotype appeared a few times. The CDR3 loop reads CASGLGQPQNTGELFF. The CDR3 DNA is TGTGCTAGTGGTTTAGGACAGCCCCAGAACACCGGGGAGCTGTTTTTT. The V gene is TRBV12-5, the J gene TRBJ2-2; perhaps TRBD1 as D (6 bases). The V and J ends lost 3 bases and 1 base respectively, with 12 bases between them. Germline V gene data show CDR1 as LGHNT and CDR2 as FRNRAP. The CDR3 loop spans 16 amino acids.

The rearrangement uses TRBV9 and TRBJ2-7; D possibly uses TRBD1 or TRBD2 (5 bases each). V lost 4 bases and J 0 bases, leaving 20 bases between the germline ends. The CDR3 sequence is 17 residues long. Germline values: CDR1 SGDLS, CDR2 YYNGEE. The CDR3 DNA reads as TGTGCCAGCAGCCCCATCCCCGGGACGGAGAGCTCCTACGAGCAGTACTTC. Protein sequence: CASSPIPGTESSYEQYF.

This clonotype has a count of ten or more. The chain couples TRBV15 to TRBJ1-5; D is unresolved. This CDR3 spans 14 amino acids. Per the germline V gene, CDR1 is LNHNV and CDR2 is YYDKDF (reference sequence). V lost 5 bases to trimming and J lost 3 bases, with 11 bases between them. The CDR3 sequence: CATSPRGDNQPQHF. CDR3 in DNA: TGTGCCACCAGCCCTCGGGGTGACAATCAGCCCCAGCATTTT.

This clonotype was counted once. This chain connects TRBV20-1 to TRBJ2-7; D uncertain. The germline V and J ends were trimmed by 0 bases and 6 bases, with 12 bases remaining between them. CDR3 length: 13 residues. Germline CDR1 is DFQATT and CDR2 is SNEGSKA (reference sequence). The CDR3 here is CSARDRGSGEQYF. CDR3 DNA sequence: TGCAGTGCTAGAGATCGCGGTTCAGGCGAGCAGTACTTC.

This clonotype was seen ten or more times. The chain is built from TRBV7-8 and TRBJ2-7; D is possibly TRBD2 (6 bases). The CDR3 covers 13 residues. V was pared by 5 bases and J by 6 bases, with 14 bases between. Germline loops: CDR1 SGHVS, CDR2 FQNEAQ. CDR3 sequence (DNA): TGTGCCAGCAGCGCCCGGGACTGGGGCGAGCAGTACTTC. This codes for CASSARDWGEQYF.

The table lists this clonotype with many counts. The rearrangement links TRBV20-1 to TRBJ1-5, with 9 bases identical to TRBD1. V dropped 4 bases and J dropped 7; count of bases not matched to a gene: 8. The CDR3 loop spans 14 amino acids. Germline-derived CDR1 and CDR2 are DFQATT and SNEGSKA (reference sequence). For the CDR3, the DNA is TGCAGTGCTACTACGACAGGGGGAGGCCAGCCCCAGCATTTT. It codes for CSATTTGGGQPQHF.

This clonotype was counted between two and nine times. V gene TRBV10-2 combines with J gene TRBJ1-5; TRBD1 is a possible D gene (6 bases). The V end lost 6 bases, the J end lost 5 bases, and 11 bases lay between the germline ends. The length of the CDR3 is 13 residues. Per the germline V gene, CDR1 is WSHSY and CDR2 is SAAADI. CDR3 sequence: CASRGSGDQPQHF. The CDR3 DNA sequence: TGCGCCAGCAGGGGCTCAGGGGATCAGCCCCAGCATTTT.

This clonotype was observed many times. The chain combines TRBV10-3 with TRBJ2-7; either TRBD1 or TRBD2 may fit D (5 bases each). Germline loops: CDR1 ENHRY, CDR2 SYGVKD. The V gene lost 4 bases and the J gene lost 0 bases, with 16 bases spanning the gap. The CDR3 has 16 residues. Written as DNA, the CDR3 is TGTGCCATCAGTGGAACCGGGACCCTGAGCTCCTACGAGCAGTACTTC. It specifies CAISGTGTLSSYEQYF.

The chain has TRBV19 and TRBJ2-2; 8 positions agree with TRBD2. V gave up 1 base and J gave up 5 bases; unmatched junction bases: 6. CDR1 and CDR2 (germline): LNHDA, SQIVND (reference sequence). This CDR3 contains 16 residues. CDR3 residues: CASSIGGTRVTGELFF. The CDR3 bases are TGTGCCAGTAGTATAGGGGGGACTAGAGTTACCGGGGAGCTGTTTTTT.

This chain links TRBV24-1 with TRBJ1-1; D may be TRBD1 (5 bases). The CDR3 totals 14 residues. V dropped 1 base and J dropped 11 bases, with 16 bases sitting between them. Germline-derived CDR1 and CDR2 are KGHDR and SFDVKD. Here the CDR3 reads CATSDFGREVWAFF. In nucleotides, the CDR3 is TGTGCCACCAGTGATTTCGGCAGGGAGGTTTGGGCTTTCTTT.

This clonotype was counted ten times or more. The chain has TRBV12-3 or TRBV12-4 and TRBJ1-2; 10 bases are a match to TRBD1. CDR3 size: 14 residues. The V segment lost 5 bases and the J segment 6 bases; nucleotides outside the gene matches: 6. CDR3 bases: TGTGCCAGCAGTATCCAGACAGGGGGCCATGGCTACACCTTC. It is translated as CASSIQTGGHGYTF.

This clonotype was found many times. The chain joins TRBV7-9 to TRBJ2-7; 11 bases are shared with TRBD1. V dropped 4 bases and J dropped 4; count of bases not matched to a gene: 3. Germline CDR1 reads SEHNR; CDR2 reads FQNEAQ (reference sequence). The CDR3 runs 14 residues. CDR3 amino acids: CASSSDRGLYEQYF. The CDR3 bases are TGTGCCAGCAGCTCGGACAGGGGGCTGTACGAGCAGTACTTC.

The V and J genes are TRBV7-3 and TRBJ2-6; TRBD1 aligns across 8 bases. Trimming cost V 5 bases and J 2 bases; bases outside gene matches: 2. CDR3 size: 15 residues. Germline CDR1 SGHTA, CDR2 FQGTGA. The CDR3 bases are TGTGCCAGCAGCCCCAGGGGGCCTGGGGCCAACGTCCTGACTTTC. Its protein product is CASSPRGPGANVLTF.

This clonotype has ten or more counts. In DNA form, the CDR3 reads TGTGCCAGCAGCCAAGTGGGCAGTAGCAATCAGCCCCAGCATTTT. Protein sequence: CASSQVGSSNQPQHF. J is TRBJ1-5 and V is TRBV7-8; D unclear. From germline, CDR1 is SGHVS and CDR2 FQNEAQ. CDR3 length: 15 residues. The V and J ends lost 5 bases and 0 bases respectively, with 11 bases between them.

This clonotype occurred many times. The gene calls are TRBV6-6 and TRBJ2-2; TRBD2 might be the D (5 bases). V was pared by 2 bases and J by 6 bases, with 7 bases between. Germline values: CDR1 MNHNY, CDR2 SVGAGI (reference sequence). The CDR3 runs 13 residues. CDR3 protein: CASSYEGSGELFF. Written as DNA, the CDR3 is TGTGCCAGCAGTTACGAGGGTTCCGGGGAGCTGTTTTTT.

As for this clonotype: A much larger clone differs by one base, so this may be a read error. The chain links TRBV12-3 or TRBV12-4 to TRBJ1-5, with 12 bases identical to TRBD1. The CDR3 is 15 residues long. CDR3 residues: CACAWDRGRSQPQHF. In nucleotides, the CDR3 is TGTGCTTGTGCCTGGGACAGGGGGCGAAGTCAGCCCCAGCATTTT.

The V call is TRBV19, the J call TRBJ1-1; 12 nucleotides line up with TRBD1. The V and J ends lost 6 bases and 4 bases, in that order; junction bases with no gene match: 9. Germline loops: CDR1 LNHDA, CDR2 SQIVND (reference sequence). The CDR3 is 16 amino acids. The CDR3 bases are TGTGCCAGTAGAAAGATCGGGACAGGGGGCATCACTGAAGCTTTCTTT. Residues: CASRKIGTGGITEAFF.